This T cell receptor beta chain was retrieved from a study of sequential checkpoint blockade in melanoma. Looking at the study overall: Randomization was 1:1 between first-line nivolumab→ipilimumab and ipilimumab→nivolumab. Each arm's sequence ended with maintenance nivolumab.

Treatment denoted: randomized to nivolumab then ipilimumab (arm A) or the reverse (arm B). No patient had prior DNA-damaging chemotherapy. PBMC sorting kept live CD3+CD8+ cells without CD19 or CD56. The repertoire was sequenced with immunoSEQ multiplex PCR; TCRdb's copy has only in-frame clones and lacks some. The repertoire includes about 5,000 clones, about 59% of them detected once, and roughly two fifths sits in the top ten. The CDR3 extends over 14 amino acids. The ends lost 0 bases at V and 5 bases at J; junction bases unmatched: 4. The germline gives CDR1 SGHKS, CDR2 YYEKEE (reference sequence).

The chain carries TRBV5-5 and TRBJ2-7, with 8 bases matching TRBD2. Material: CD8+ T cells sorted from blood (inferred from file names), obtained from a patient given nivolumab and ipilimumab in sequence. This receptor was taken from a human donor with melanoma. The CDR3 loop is CASSLAGGPNEQYF. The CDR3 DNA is TGTGCCAGCAGCTTGGCGGGGGGGCCAAACGAGCAGTACTTC.